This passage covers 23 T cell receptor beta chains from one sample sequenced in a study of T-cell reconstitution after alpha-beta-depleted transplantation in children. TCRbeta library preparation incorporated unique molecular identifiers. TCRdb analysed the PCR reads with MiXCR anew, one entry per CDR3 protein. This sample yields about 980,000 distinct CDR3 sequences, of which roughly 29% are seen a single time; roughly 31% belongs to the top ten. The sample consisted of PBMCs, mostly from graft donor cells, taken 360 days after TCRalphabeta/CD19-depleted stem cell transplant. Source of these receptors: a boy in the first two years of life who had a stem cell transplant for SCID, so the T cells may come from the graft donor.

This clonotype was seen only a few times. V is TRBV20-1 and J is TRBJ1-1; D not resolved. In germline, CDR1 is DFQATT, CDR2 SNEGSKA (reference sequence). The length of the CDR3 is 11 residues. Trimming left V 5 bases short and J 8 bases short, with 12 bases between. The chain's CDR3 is CSAGDPTEAFF. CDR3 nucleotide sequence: TGCAGTGCTGGTGACCCGACCGAAGCTTTCTTT.

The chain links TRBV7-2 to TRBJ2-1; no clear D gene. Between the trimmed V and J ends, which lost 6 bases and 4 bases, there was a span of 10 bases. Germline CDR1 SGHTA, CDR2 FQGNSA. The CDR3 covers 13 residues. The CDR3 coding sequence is TGTGCCAGCAGAATGACCGTTTACAATGAGCAGTTCTTC. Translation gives CASRMTVYNEQFF. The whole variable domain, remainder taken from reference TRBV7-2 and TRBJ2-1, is GAGVSQSPSNKVTEKGKDVELRCDPISGHTALYWYRQSLGQGLEFLIYFQGNSAPDKSGLPSDRFSAERTGGSVSTLTIQRTQQEDSAVYLCASRMTVYNEQFFGPGTRLTVL.

The chain's CDR3 is CASRGGPSGNTIYF. The CDR3 DNA reads TGTGCCAGCAGAGGGGGCCCCTCTGGAAACACCATATATTTT. The chain has TRBV28 and TRBJ1-3; 7 positions match TRBD1. The length of the CDR3 is 14 residues. V lost 6 bases and J lost 0; bases outside the gene matches: 2. The germline CDR1 and CDR2 sequences are MDHEN and SYDVKM.

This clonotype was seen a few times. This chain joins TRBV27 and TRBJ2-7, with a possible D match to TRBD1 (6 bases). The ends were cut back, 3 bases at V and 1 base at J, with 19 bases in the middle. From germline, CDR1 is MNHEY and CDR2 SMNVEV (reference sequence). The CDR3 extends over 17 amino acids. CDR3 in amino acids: CASSLYGRGTASYEQYF. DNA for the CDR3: TGTGCCAGCAGTTTGTATGGTAGGGGGACCGCTTCCTACGAGCAGTACTTC.

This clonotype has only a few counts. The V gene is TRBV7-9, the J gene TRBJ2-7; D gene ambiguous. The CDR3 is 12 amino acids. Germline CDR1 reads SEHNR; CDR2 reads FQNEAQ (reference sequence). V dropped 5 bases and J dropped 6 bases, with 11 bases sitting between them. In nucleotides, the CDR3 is TGTGCCAGCAGCGACTTTGGCCTCGAGCAGTACTTC. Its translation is CASSDFGLEQYF.

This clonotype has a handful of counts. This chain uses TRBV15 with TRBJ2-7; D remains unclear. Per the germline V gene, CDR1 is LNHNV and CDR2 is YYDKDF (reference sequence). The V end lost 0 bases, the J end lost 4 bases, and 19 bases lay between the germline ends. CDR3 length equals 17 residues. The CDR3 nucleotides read TGTGCCACCAGCAGAGATACGAGCCCTACGTCCTTATACGAGCAGTACTTC. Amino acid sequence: CATSRDTSPTSLYEQYF.

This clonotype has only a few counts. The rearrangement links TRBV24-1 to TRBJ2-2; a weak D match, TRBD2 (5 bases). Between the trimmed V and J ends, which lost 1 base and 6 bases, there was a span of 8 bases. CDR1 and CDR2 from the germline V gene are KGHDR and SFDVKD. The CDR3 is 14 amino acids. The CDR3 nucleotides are TGTGCCACCAGTGATTTCGGGGTGCCCGGGGAGCTGTTTTTT. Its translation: CATSDFGVPGELFF.

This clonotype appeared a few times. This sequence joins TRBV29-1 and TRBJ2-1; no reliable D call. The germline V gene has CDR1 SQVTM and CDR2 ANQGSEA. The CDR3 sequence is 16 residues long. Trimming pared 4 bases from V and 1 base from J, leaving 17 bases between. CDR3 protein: CSVVSRTIGSYNEQFF. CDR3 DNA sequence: TGCAGCGTTGTTTCCCGGACCATCGGGTCCTACAATGAGCAGTTCTTC.

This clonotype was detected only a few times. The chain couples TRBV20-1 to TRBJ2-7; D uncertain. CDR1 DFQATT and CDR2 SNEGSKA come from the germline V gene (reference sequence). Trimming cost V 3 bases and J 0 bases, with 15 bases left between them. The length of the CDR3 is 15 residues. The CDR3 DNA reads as TGCAGTGCTAGTCGGGTTCTTTCTAGCTCCTACGAGCAGTACTTC. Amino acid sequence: CSASRVLSSSYEQYF.

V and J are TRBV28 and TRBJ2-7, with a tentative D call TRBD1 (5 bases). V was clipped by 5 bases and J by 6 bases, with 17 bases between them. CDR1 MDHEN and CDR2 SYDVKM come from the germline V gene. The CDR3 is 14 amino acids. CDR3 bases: TGTGCCAGCAGTCGTAGGGGTCGGATCCCCGAGCAGTACTTC. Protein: CASSRRGRIPEQYF.

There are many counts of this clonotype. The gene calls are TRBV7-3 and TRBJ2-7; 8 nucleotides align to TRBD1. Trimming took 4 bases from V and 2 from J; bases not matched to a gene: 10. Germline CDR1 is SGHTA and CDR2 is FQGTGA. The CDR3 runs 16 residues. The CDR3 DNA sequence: TGTGCCAGCAGCTCGTGGACAGGGCCCCAACCCTACGAGCAGTACTTC. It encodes CASSSWTGPQPYEQYF.

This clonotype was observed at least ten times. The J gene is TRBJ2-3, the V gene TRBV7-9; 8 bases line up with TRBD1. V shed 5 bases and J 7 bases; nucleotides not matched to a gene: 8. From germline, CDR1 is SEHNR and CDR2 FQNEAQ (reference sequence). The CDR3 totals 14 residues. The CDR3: CASSPPGGVNTQYF. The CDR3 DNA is TGTGCCAGCAGCCCTCCAGGGGGCGTGAATACGCAGTATTTT.

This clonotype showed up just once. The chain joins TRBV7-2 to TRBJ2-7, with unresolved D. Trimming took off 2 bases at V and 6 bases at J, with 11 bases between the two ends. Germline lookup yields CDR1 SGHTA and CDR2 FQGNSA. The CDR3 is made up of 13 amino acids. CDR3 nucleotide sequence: TGTGCCAGCAGCTTAATTGATCGGGTCGAGCAGTACTTC. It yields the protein CASSLIDRVEQYF.

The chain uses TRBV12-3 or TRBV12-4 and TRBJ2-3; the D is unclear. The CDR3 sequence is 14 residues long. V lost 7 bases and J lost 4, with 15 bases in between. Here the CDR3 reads CASMGRPRADTQYF. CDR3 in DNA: TGTGCCAGCATGGGCAGGCCTCGGGCAGATACGCAGTATTTT.

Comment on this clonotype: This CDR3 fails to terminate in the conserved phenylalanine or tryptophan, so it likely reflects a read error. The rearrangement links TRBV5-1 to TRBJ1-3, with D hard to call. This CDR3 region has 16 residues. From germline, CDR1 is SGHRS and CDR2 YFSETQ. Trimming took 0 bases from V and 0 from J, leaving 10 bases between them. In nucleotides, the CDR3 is TGCGCCAGCAGCTTGGGGACTCCCGTCTCTGGAAACACCATATATTGT. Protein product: CASSLGTPVSGNTIYC.

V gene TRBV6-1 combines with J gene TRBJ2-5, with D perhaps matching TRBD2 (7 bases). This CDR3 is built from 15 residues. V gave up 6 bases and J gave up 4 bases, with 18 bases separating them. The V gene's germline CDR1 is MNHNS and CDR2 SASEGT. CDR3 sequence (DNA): TGTGCCAGCAGCCGAACCCGGGGAGGGGGAGAGACCCAGTACTTC. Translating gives CASSRTRGGGETQYF.

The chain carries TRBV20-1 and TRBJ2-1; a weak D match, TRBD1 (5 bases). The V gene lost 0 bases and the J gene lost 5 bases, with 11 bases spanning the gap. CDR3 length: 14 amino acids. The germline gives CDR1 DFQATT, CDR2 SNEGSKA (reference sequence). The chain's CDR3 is CSARDLGVDNEQFF. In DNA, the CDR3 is TGCAGTGCTAGAGATCTAGGGGTGGACAATGAGCAGTTCTTC.

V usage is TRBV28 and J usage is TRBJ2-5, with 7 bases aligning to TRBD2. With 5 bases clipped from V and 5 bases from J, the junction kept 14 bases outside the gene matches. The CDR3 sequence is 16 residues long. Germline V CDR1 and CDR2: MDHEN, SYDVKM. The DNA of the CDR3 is TGTGCCAGCAGTCACCGACTAGCTCGGAGGTGGGAGACCCAGTACTTC. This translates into CASSHRLARRWETQYF.

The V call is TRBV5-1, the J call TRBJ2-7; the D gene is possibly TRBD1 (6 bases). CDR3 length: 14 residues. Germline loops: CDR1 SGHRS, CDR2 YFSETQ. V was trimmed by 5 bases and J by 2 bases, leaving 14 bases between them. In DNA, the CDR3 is TGCGCCAGCAGTTATTCCGGGACACCCTACGAGCAGTACTTC. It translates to CASSYSGTPYEQYF.

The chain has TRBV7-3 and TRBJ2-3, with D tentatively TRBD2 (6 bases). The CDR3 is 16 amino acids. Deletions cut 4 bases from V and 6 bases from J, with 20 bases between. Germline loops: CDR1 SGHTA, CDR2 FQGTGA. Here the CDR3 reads CASSSQEGPDLDTQYF. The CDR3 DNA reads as TGTGCCAGCAGCTCCCAGGAGGGCCCAGATCTGGATACGCAGTATTTT.

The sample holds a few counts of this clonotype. CDR3 nucleotides: TGCAGCGTTGAAGTATGGGATAGCTCCTACGAGCAGTACTTC. Translated: CSVEVWDSSYEQYF. The chain couples TRBV29-1 to TRBJ2-7, with D unresolved. The CDR3 covers 14 residues. V lost 1 base to trimming and J lost 0 bases, with 10 bases between them. Germline loops: CDR1 SQVTM, CDR2 ANQGSEA.

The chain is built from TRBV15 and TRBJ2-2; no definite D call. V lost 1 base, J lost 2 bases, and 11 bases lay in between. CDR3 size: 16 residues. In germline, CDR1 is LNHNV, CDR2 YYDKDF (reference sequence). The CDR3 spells CATSRGRLGNTGELFF. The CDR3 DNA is TGTGCCACCAGCAGAGGCAGGTTGGGCAACACCGGGGAGCTGTTTTTT.

DNA for the CDR3: TGCGCCAGCAGCCAGGAAAATCCTAACTATGGCTACACCTTC. Its protein is CASSQENPNYGYTF. V usage is TRBV5-1 and J usage is TRBJ1-2; D ambiguous. Germline V gene sequence: CDR1 SGHRS, CDR2 YFSETQ. V was shortened by 4 bases and J by 0 bases, with 10 bases between the two germline ends. CDR3 size: 14 residues.